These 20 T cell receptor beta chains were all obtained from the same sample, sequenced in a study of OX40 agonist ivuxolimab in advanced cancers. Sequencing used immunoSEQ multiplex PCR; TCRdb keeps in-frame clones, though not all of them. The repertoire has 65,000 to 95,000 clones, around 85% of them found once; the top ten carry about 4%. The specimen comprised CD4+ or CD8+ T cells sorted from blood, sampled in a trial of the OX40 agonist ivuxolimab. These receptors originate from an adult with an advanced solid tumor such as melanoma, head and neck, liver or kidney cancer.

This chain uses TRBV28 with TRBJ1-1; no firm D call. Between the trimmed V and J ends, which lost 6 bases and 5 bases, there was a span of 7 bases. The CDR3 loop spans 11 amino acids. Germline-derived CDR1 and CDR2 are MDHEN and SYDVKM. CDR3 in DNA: TGTGCCAGCAGCTCTGGGACTGAAGCTTTCTTT. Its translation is CASSSGTEAFF.

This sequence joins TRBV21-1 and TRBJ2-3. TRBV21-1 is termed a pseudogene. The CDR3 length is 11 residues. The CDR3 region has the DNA TGTGCCAGCGGCGCCACAGATACGCAGTATTTT. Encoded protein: CASGATDTQYF.

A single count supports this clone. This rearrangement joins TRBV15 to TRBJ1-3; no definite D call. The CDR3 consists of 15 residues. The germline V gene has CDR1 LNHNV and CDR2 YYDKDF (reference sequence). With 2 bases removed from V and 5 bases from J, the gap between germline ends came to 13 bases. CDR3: CATSRYAQERNTIYF. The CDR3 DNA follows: TGTGCCACCAGCAGATATGCGCAGGAGAGAAACACCATATATTTT.

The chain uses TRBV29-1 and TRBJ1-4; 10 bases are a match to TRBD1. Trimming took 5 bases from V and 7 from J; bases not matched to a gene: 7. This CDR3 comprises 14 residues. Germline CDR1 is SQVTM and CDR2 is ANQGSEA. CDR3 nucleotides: TGCAGCGTTAAGACCGGGACAGGGGCTGAAAAACTGTTTTTT. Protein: CSVKTGTGAEKLFF.

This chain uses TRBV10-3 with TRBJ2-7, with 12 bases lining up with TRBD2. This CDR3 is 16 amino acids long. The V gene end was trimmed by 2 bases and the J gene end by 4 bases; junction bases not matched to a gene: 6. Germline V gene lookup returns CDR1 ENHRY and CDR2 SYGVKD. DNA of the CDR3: TGTGCCATCAGTGAGACCCCGGGACTAGCGGGTTACGAGCAGTACTTC. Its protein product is CAISETPGLAGYEQYF.

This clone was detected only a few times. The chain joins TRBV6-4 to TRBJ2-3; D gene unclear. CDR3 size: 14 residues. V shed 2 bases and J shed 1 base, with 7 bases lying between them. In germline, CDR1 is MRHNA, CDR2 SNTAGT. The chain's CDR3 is CASSDRPGTDTQYF. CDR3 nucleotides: TGTGCCAGCAGTGACCGGCCTGGCACAGATACGCAGTATTTT.

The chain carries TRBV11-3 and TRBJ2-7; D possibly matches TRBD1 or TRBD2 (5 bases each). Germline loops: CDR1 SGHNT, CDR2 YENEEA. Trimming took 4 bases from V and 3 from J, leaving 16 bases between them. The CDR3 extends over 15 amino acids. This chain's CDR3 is CASSSRDEGRYEQYF. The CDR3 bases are TGTGCCAGCAGCTCCCGGGACGAAGGTCGCTACGAGCAGTACTTC.

The CDR3 coding sequence is TGTGCCAGCAGCTTAGGCCGGACAAGGGGGTCGGAGTTCTTC. Translation: CASSLGRTRGSEFF. The rearrangement uses TRBV7-2 and TRBJ2-1; weak D call: TRBD1 (6 bases). V lost 1 base and J 14 bases, leaving 18 bases between the germline ends. The CDR3 contains 14 residues. Per germline, CDR1 SGHTA and CDR2 FQGNSA.

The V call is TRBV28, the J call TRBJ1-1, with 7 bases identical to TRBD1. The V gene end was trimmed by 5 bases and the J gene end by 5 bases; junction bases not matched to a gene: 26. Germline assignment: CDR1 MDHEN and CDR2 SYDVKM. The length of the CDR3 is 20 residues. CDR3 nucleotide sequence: TGTGCCAGCAGTCAAATACTTGGGACAGCCCACTACCCCTTTTCTACTGAAGCTTTCTTT. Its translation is CASSQILGTAHYPFSTEAFF.

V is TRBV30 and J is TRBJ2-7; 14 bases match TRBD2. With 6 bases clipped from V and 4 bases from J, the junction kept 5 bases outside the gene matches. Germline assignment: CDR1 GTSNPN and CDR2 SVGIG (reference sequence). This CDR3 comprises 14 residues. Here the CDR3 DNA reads TGTGCCTGCCGACTAGCGGGAGGGTTATACGAGCAGTACTTC. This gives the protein CACRLAGGLYEQYF.

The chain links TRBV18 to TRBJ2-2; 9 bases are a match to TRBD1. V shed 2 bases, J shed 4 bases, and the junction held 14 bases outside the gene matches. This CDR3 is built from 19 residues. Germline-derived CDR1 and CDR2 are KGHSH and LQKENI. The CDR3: CASSPTEGQGLVATGELFF. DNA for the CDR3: TGTGCCAGCTCACCAACCGAGGGACAGGGTCTCGTTGCCACCGGGGAGCTGTTTTTT.

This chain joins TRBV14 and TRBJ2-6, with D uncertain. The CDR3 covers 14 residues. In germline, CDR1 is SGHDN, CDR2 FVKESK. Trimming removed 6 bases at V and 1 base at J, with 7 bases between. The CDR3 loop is CASSPKSGANVLTF. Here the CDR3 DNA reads TGTGCCAGCAGTCCTAAATCTGGGGCCAACGTCCTGACTTTC.

CDR3 amino acids: CASSQGGPGGVAKNIQYF. The CDR3 DNA reads TGCGCCAGCAGCCAAGGAGGGCCAGGGGGGGTAGCCAAAAACATTCAGTACTTC. The chain uses TRBV4-1 and TRBJ2-4; either TRBD1 or TRBD2 may fit D (7 bases each). Trimming stripped 1 base from V and 0 bases from J, with 16 bases between. Germline V lookup: CDR1 MGHRA, CDR2 YSYEKL. This CDR3 has 18 residues.

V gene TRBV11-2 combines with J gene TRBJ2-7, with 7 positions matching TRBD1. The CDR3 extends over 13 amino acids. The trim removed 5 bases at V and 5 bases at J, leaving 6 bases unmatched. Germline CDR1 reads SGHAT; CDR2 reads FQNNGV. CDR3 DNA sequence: TGTGCCAGCAGCCTCGGCAGGGGGAACGAGCAGTACTTC. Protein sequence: CASSLGRGNEQYF.

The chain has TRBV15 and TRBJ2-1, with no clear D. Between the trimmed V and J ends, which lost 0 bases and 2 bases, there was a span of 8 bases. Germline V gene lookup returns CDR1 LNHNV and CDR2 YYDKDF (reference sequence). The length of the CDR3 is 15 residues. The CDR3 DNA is TGTGCCACCAGCAGAGACGGTCAAACCTACAATGAGCAGTTCTTC. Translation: CATSRDGQTYNEQFF. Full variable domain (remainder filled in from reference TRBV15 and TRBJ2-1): DAMVIQNPRYQVTQFGKPVTLSCSQTLNHNVMYWYQQKSSQAPKLLFHYYDKDFNNEADTPDNFQSRRPNTSFCFLDIRSPGLGDTAMYLCATSRDGQTYNEQFFGPGTRLTVL.

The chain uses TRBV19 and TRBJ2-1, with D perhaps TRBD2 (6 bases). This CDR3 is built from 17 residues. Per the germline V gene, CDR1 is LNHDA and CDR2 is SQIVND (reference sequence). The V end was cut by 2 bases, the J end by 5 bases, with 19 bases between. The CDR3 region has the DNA TGTGCCAGTAGTATAAAATGGGACTCTCCCCTGGACAATGAGCAGTTCTTC. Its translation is CASSIKWDSPLDNEQFF. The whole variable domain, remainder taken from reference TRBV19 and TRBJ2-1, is DGGITQSPKYLFRKEGQNVTLSCEQNLNHDAMYWYRQDPGQGLRLIYYSQIVNDFQKGDIAEGYSVSREKKESFPLTVTSAQKNPTAFYLCASSIKWDSPLDNEQFFGPGTRLTVL.

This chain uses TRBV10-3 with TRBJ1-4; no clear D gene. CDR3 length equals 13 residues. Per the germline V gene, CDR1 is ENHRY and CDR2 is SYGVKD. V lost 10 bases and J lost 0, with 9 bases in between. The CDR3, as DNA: TGTGCCACAAAAGGTCCAACTAATGAAAAACTGTTTTTT. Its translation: CATKGPTNEKLFF.

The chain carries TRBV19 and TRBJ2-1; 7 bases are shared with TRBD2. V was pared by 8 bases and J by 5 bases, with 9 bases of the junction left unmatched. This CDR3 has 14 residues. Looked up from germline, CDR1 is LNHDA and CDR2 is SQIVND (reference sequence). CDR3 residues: CASGDGRRDNEQFF. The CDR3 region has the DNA TGTGCCAGTGGTGACGGGAGGAGGGACAATGAGCAGTTCTTC.

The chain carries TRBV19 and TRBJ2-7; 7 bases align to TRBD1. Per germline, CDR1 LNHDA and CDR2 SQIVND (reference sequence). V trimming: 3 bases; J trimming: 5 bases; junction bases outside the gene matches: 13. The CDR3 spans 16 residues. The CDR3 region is CASSMGRQGRFNEQYF. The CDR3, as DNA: TGTGCCAGTAGTATGGGGCGACAGGGCAGGTTCAACGAGCAGTACTTC.

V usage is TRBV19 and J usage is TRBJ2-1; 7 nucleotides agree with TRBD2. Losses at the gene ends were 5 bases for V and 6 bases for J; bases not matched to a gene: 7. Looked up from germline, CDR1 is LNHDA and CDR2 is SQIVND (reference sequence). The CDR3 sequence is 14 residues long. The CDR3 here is CASSSRTSLNEQFF. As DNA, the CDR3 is TGTGCCAGTAGTTCGCGGACTAGTCTCAATGAGCAGTTCTTC.